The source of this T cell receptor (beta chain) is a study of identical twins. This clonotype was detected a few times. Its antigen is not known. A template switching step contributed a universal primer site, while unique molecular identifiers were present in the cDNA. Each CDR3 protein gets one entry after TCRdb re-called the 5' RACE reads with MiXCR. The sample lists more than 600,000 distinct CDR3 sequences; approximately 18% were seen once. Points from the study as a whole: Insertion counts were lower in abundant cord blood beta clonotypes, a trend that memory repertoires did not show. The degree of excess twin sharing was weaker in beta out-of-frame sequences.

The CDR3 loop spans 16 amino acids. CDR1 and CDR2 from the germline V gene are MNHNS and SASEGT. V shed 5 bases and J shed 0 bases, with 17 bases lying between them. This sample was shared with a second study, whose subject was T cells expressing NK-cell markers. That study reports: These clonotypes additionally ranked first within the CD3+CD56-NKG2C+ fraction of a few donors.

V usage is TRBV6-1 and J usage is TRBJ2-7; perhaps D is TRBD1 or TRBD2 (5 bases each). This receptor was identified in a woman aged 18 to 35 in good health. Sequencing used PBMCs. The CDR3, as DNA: TGTGCCAGCAGTCAACCCGGGACGTCGAGCTCCTACGAGCAGTACTTC. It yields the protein CASSQPGTSSSYEQYF.